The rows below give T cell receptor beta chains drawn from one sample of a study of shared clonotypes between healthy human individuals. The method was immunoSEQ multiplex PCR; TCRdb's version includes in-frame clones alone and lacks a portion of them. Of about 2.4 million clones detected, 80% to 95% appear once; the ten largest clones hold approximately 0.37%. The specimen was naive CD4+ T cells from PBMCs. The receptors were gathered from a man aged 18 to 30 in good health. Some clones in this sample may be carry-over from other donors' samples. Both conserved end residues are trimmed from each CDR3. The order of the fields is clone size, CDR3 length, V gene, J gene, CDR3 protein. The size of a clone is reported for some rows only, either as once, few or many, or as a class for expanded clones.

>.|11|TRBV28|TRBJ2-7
ASRPSPVNEQY
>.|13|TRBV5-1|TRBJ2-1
ASSSTDSPYNEQF
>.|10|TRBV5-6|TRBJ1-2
ASSGTGSGYT
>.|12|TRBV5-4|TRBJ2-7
ASSLPSGRYEQY
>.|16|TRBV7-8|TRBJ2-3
ASKLTPPAQGLALTQY
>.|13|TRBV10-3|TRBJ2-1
AISPAGSSYNEQF
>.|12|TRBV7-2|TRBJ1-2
ASSLGAPDYGYT
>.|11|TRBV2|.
ASSYGPSYEQY
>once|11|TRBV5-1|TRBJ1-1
ATSRGPNTEAF
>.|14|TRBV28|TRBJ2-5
ASSPGQGTGEETQY
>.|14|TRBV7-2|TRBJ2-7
ASSLVAGGVRYEQY
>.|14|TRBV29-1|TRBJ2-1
SVEATRGRYYNEQF
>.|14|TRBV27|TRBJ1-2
ASRVPGQGSSYGYT
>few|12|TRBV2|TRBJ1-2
ASRDRGTFYGYT
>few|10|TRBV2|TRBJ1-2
ASRVSDDGYT
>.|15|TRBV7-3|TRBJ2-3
ASSLELAGGSTDTQY
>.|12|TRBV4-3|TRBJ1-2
ASSQEKGFYGYT
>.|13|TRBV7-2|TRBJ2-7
ASSLVPGGSYEQY
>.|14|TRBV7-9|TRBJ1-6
ASSLDKTGHNSPLH
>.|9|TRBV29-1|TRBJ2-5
SVAAGETQY
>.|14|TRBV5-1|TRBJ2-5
ASSPKLGNIGETQY
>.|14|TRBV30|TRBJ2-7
ASRTSSGQSSYEQY
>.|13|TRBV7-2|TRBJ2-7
ASSSPGLAAYEQY
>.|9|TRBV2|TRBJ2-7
ASTLSYEQY
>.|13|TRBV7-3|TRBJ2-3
ASSLTSGSTDTQY
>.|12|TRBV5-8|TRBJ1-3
ASSWGFVGPTIY
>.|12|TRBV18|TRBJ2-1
ASSISSGSAEQF
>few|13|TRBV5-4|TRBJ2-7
ASSLVSVAGREQY
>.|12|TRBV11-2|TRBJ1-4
ASSRLGTYEKLF
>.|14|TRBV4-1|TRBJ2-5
ASSQEGRFPGETQY
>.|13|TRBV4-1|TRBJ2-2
ASSQSGVATGELF
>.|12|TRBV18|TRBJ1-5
ASSPSPDNQPQH
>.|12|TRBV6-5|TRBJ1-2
ASRTVGQGRGYT
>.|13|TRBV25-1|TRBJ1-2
ATQGQGAFGYGYT
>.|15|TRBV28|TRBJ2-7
ASSFRVQAGVGDEQY
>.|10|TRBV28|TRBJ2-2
AGRGDTGELF